Listed here is a single T cell receptor (beta chain). This specimen belongs to a study of blood T cell repertoires in COVID-19. Study details: Samples of COVID-19 (acute and convalescent) were obtained from the United States, Italy and Spain. PBMCs, B-cell-depleted T cells, or T cells were the source of the cDNA or gDNA that made up the material.

Original methodology: Reference gene primer amplification in the assay estimated nucleated cell counts. TCRdb's table, derived via immunoSEQ multiplex PCR, lists solely in-frame clones and lacks some. D and trimming come from the DNA, and the V and J calls and clone size come from that table. The data show 90,000 to 150,000 clones, around 89% seen once. The CDR3 contains 12 residues. Germline CDR1 reads SGHTA; CDR2 reads FQGNSA. Trimming took 1 base from V and 6 from J, leaving 7 bases between them. Sequenced material: peripheral blood. This receptor was obtained from a human donor with acute or convalescent COVID-19. The donor label of this sample is uncertain. The rearrangement joins TRBV7-2 to TRBJ2-7, with D unresolved. The CDR3 loop is CASSLGFGEQYF. As DNA, the CDR3 is TGTGCCAGCAGCTTAGGATTCGGCGAGCAGTACTTC.